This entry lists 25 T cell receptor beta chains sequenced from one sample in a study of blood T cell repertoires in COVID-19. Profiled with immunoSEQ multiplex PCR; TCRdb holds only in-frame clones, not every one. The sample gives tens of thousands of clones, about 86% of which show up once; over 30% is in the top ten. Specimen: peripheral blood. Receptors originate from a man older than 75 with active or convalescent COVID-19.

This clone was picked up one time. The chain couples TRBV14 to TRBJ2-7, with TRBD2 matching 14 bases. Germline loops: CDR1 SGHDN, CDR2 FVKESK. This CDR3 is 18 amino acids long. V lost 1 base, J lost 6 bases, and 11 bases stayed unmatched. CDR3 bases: TGTGCCAGCAGCCAAGCCCCATGGGGGACTAGCGGGAGAGCCGAGCAGTACTTC. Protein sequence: CASSQAPWGTSGRAEQYF.

This CDR3 reads CASSVRDRGSPLHF. CDR3 nucleotide sequence: TGTGCCAGCAGCGTACGGGACAGGGGATCACCCCTCCACTTT. The chain combines TRBV9 with TRBJ1-6; 10 nucleotides line up with TRBD1. Per germline, CDR1 SGDLS and CDR2 YYNGEE. V shed 1 base, J shed 10 bases, and the junction held 2 bases outside the gene matches. This CDR3 spans 14 amino acids.

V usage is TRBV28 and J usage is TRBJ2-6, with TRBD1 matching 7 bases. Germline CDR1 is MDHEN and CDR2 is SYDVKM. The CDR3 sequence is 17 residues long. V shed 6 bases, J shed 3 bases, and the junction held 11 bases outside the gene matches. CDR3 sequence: CASRRQGLPYGANVLTF. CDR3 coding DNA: TGTGCCAGCAGGCGACAGGGCTTACCTTATGGGGCCAACGTCCTGACTTTC.

The CDR3 coding sequence is TGTGCCAGCAGCCAAGTTCTTTCCGAAGCTTTCTTT. Residues: CASSQVLSEAFF. The gene calls are TRBV3-1 (or the pseudogene TRBV3-2) and TRBJ1-1; D uncertain. Looked up from germline, CDR1 is LGHDT and CDR2 is YNNKEL (reference sequence). This CDR3 has 12 amino acids. V was trimmed by 1 base and J by 8 bases, leaving 8 bases between them.

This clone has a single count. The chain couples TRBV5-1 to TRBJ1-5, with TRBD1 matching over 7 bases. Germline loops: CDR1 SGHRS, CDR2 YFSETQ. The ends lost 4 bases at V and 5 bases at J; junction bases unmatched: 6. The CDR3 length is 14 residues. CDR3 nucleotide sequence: TGCGCCAGCAGCCCCCAGGGGGGAGATCAGCCCCAGCATTTT. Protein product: CASSPQGGDQPQHF.

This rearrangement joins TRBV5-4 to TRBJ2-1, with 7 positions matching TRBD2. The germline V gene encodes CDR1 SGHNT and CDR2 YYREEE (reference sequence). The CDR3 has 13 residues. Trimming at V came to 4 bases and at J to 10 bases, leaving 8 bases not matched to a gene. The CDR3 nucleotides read TGTGCCAGCAGCCGGTTGGGGGGGGAAGAGCAGTTCTTC. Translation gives CASSRLGGEEQFF.

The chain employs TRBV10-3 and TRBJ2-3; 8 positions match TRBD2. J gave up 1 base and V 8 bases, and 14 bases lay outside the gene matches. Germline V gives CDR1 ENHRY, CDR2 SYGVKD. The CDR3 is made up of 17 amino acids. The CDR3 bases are TGTGCCATCGAGGAGGGTAGATCGGGAGGGGGCACAGATACGCAGTATTTT. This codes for CAIEEGRSGGGTDTQYF.

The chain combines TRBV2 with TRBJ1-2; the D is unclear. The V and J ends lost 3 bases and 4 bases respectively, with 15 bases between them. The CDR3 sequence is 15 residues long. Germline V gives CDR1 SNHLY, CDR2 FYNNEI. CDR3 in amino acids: CASSDAGRSLYGYTF. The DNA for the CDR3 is TGTGCCAGCAGTGACGCTGGTCGGTCCCTCTATGGCTACACCTTC.

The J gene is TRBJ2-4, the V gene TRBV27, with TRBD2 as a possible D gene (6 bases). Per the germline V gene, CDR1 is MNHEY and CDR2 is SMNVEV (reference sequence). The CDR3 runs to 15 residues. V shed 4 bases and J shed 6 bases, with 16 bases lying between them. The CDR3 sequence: CASSSTLAGGNIQYF. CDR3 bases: TGTGCCAGCAGTTCTACCCTGGCCGGGGGAAACATTCAGTACTTC.

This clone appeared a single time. The CDR3 loop is CASSNATGGETQYF. DNA for the CDR3: TGCGCCAGCAGCAACGCGACAGGGGGAGAGACCCAGTACTTC. This chain connects TRBV5-1 to TRBJ2-5; TRBD1 aligns across 9 bases. Losses at the gene ends were 4 bases for V and 4 bases for J; bases not matched to a gene: 5. Germline values: CDR1 SGHRS, CDR2 YFSETQ. The CDR3 extends over 14 amino acids.

The CDR3 here is CASSPFSRDRGARGYTF. The CDR3 DNA reads TGTGCCAGCAGCCCGTTTTCCCGGGACAGGGGGGCTAGAGGCTACACCTTC. The V and J genes are TRBV28 and TRBJ1-2, with 11 nucleotides matching TRBD1. The CDR3 runs to 17 residues. Germline values: CDR1 MDHEN, CDR2 SYDVKM. V was pared by 6 bases and J by 8 bases, with 17 bases of the junction left unmatched.

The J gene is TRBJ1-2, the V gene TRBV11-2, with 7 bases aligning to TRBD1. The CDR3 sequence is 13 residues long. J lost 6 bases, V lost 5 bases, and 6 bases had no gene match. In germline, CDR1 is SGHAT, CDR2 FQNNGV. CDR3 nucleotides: TGTGCCAGCAGCCGGGGGACAGTCGATGGCTACACCTTC. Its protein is CASSRGTVDGYTF.

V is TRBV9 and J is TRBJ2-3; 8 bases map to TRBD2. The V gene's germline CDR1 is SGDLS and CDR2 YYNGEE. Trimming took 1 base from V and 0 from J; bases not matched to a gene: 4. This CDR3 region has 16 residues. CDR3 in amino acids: CASSVSLAGSTDTQYF. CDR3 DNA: TGTGCCAGCAGCGTATCCCTAGCGGGTAGCACAGATACGCAGTATTTT.

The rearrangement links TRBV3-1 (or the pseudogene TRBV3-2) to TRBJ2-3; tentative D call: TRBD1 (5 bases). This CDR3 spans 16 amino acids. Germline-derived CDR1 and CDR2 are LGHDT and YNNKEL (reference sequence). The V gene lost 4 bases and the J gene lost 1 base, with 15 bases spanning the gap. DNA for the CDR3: TGTGCCAGCAGCCCATACCGGACACCGCGCACAGATACGCAGTATTTT. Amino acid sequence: CASSPYRTPRTDTQYF.

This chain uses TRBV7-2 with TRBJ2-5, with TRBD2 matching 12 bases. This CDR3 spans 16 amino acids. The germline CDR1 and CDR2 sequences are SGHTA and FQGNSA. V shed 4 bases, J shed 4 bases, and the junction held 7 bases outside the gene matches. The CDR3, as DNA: TGTGCCAGCAGCTCGAAAGGGACTAGCGGGTTAGAGACCCAGTACTTC. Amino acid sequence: CASSSKGTSGLETQYF. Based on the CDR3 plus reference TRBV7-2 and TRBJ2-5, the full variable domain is GAGVSQSPSNKVTEKGKDVELRCDPISGHTALYWYRQSLGQGLEFLIYFQGNSAPDKSGLPSDRFSAERTGGSVSTLTIQRTQQEDSAVYLCASSSKGTSGLETQYFGPGTRLLVL.

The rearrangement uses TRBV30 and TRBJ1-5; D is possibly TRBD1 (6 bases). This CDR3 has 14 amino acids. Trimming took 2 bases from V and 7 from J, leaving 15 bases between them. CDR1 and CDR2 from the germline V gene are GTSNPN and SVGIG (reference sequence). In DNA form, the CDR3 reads TGTGCCTGGAGTCCAACAGGGAGAGAGCAGCCCCAGCATTTT. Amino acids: CAWSPTGREQPQHF.

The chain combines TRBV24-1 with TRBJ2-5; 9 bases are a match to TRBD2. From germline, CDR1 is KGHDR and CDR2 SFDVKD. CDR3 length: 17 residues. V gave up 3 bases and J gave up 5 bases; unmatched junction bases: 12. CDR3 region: CATSDPPLSGSGETQYF. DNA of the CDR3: TGTGCCACCAGTGATCCGCCGCTTAGCGGGAGTGGGGAGACCCAGTACTTC.

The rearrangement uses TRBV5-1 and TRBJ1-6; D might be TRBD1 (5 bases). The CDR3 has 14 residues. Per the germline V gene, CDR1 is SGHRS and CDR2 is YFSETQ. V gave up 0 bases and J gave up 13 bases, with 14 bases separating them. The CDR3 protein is CASSLGEARVPLHF. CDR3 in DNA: TGCGCCAGCAGCTTGGGGGAGGCCAGGGTCCCCCTCCACTTT.

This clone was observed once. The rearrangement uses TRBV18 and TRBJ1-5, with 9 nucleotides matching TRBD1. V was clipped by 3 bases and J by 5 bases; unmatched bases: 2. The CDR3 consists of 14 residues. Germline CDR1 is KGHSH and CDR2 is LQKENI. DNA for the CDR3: TGTGCCAGCTCACCTACAGGGGGCTATCAGCCCCAGCATTTT. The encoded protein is CASSPTGGYQPQHF.

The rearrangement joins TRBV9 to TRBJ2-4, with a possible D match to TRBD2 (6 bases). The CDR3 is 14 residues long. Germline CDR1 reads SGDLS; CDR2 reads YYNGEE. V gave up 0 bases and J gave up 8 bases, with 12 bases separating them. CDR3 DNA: TGTGCCAGCAGCGTAGTTAGCGGCGGGGACATTCAGTACTTC. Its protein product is CASSVVSGGDIQYF.

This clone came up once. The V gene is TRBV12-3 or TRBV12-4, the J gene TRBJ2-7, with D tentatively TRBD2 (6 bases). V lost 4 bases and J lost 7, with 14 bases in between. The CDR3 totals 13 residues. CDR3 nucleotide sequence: TGTGCCAGCAGTTGGGACCGGCGGGGAGAGCAGTACTTC. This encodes CASSWDRRGEQYF.

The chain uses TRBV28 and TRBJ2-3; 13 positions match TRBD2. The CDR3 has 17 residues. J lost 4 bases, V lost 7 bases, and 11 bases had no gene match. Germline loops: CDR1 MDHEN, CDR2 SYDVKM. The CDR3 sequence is CASTRPGLAGVADTQYF. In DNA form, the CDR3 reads TGTGCCAGCACCCGCCCAGGACTAGCGGGAGTCGCAGATACGCAGTATTTT.

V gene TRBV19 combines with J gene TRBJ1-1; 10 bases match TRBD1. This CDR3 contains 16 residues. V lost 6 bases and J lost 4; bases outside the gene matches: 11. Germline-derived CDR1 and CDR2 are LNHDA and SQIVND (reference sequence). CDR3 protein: CASRRGTGEAGTEAFF. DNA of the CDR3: TGTGCCAGTAGGCGTGGGACAGGGGAGGCGGGCACTGAAGCTTTCTTT. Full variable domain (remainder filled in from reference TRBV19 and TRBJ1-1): DGGITQSPKYLFRKEGQNVTLSCEQNLNHDAMYWYRQDPGQGLRLIYYSQIVNDFQKGDIAEGYSVSREKKESFPLTVTSAQKNPTAFYLCASRRGTGEAGTEAFFGQGTRLTVV.

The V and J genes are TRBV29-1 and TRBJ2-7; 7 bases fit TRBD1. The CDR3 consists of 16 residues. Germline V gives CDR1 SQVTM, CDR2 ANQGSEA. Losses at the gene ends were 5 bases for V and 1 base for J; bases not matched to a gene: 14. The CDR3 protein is CSVLHQTGLESYEQYF. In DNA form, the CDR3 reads TGCAGCGTTCTACATCAGACAGGGCTTGAGTCCTACGAGCAGTACTTC.

The CDR3 loop is CASSLGDRGLEGYTF. CDR3 coding DNA: TGTGCCAGCAGCTTAGGGGACAGGGGTCTGGAAGGCTACACCTTC. V and J are TRBV7-9 and TRBJ1-2, with 10 nucleotides matching TRBD1. The CDR3 is made up of 15 amino acids. Trimming removed 1 base from V and 8 bases from J; junction bases left unmatched: 7. From germline, CDR1 is SEHNR and CDR2 FQNEAQ (reference sequence).